One and the same sample provided the 31 T cell receptor beta chains below, sequenced in a study of cytomegalovirus exposure and HLA in healthy donors. PCR used 60 Vbeta primers and 13 Jbeta primers. Some clones are missing from TCRdb's copy, which holds only in-frame ones; the method was immunoSEQ multiplex PCR. The sample holds around 170,000 clones, approximately 75% seen once. Sequencing was performed on PBMCs. The receptors come from a girl between 10 and 17 years old in good health and CMV-seronegative.

This clone has a count of ten or more. The chain has TRBV6-5 and TRBJ2-3, with TRBD2 as a possible D gene (5 bases). Trimming removed 0 bases from V and 4 bases from J, with 8 bases in between. Per germline, CDR1 MNHEY and CDR2 SVGAGI. The CDR3 extends over 14 amino acids. CDR3 protein: CASSYSGRSDTQYF. The CDR3 DNA is TGTGCCAGCAGTTACTCGGGGAGATCAGATACGCAGTATTTT.

The CDR3 sequence: CASSQDAASGNTIYF. CDR3 in DNA: TGCGCCAGCAGCCAAGACGCCGCGAGTGGAAACACCATATATTTT. The rearrangement links TRBV4-1 to TRBJ1-3; D ambiguous. The germline V and J ends were trimmed by 0 bases and 3 bases, with 9 bases remaining between them. In germline, CDR1 is MGHRA, CDR2 YSYEKL. This CDR3 has 15 residues.

The gene calls are TRBV19 and TRBJ2-7; no clear D. Germline CDR1 is LNHDA and CDR2 is SQIVND (reference sequence). The V gene lost 5 bases and the J gene lost 3 bases, with 14 bases spanning the gap. This CDR3 is 14 amino acids long. The CDR3 DNA reads TGTGCCAGTAGTGTTTCCCGGGTGGGCTACGAGCAGTACTTC. This gives the protein CASSVSRVGYEQYF. The complete variable domain, with remaining parts taken from reference TRBV19 and TRBJ2-7, reads DGGITQSPKYLFRKEGQNVTLSCEQNLNHDAMYWYRQDPGQGLRLIYYSQIVNDFQKGDIAEGYSVSREKKESFPLTVTSAQKNPTAFYLCASSVSRVGYEQYFGPGTRLTVT.

The chain couples TRBV12-5 to TRBJ1-1, with TRBD1 matching over 12 bases. CDR1 is LGHNT and CDR2 is FRNRAP in the germline V gene. V gave up 1 base and J gave up 2 bases; unmatched junction bases: 5. The CDR3 length is 17 residues. CDR3: CASGLGGQGASNTEAFF. The CDR3 coding sequence is TGTGCTAGTGGTTTGGGGGGACAGGGGGCCAGCAACACTGAAGCTTTCTTT.

The chain carries TRBV7-9 and TRBJ2-2, with a possible D match to TRBD1 (6 bases). With 3 bases removed from V and 6 bases from J, the gap between germline ends came to 11 bases. Germline V gives CDR1 SEHNR, CDR2 FQNEAQ (reference sequence). The CDR3 spans 14 residues. The CDR3 is CASSFTGYAGELFF. The CDR3 region has the DNA TGTGCCAGCAGCTTTACAGGGTACGCCGGGGAGCTGTTTTTT. Combining the CDR3 with reference TRBV7-9 and TRBJ2-2 gives the whole variable domain DTGVSQNPRHKITKRGQNVTFRCDPISEHNRLYWYRQTLGQGPEFLTYFQNEAQLEKSRLLSDRFSAERPKGSFSTLEIQRTEQGDSAMYLCASSFTGYAGELFFGEGSRLTVL.

This clone was found a few times. The chain uses TRBV19 and TRBJ1-6; 9 bases map to TRBD1. The CDR3 runs 13 residues. V lost 7 bases and J lost 10; bases outside the gene matches: 5. Germline lookup yields CDR1 LNHDA and CDR2 SQIVND (reference sequence). CDR3 protein: CASKDRGRSPLHF. For the CDR3, the DNA is TGTGCCAGTAAAGACAGGGGGAGGTCACCCCTCCACTTT.

This clone was seen only a few times. The chain is built from TRBV2 and TRBJ1-1; D gene unclear. V was pared by 4 bases and J by 4 bases, with 4 bases between. Germline V gene sequence: CDR1 SNHLY, CDR2 FYNNEI. The length of the CDR3 is 11 residues. The CDR3 coding sequence is TGTGCCAGCAGTGTTATCACTGAAGCTTTCTTT. Its translation is CASSVITEAFF.

Concerning this clone: Relative to the germline gene, one junction end is altered; a read error may explain this. This chain joins TRBV20-1 and TRBJ1-1; D is uncertain. The CDR3 covers 11 residues. Per the germline V gene, CDR1 is DFQATT and CDR2 is SNEGSKA (reference sequence). The CDR3 loop reads CSASLRTEALF. The CDR3 DNA reads TGCAGTGCTAGTTTAAGGACTGAAGCTCTCTTT.

The V gene is TRBV9, the J gene TRBJ1-3, with D possibly being TRBD1 (6 bases). CDR3 length equals 15 residues. V lost 4 bases and J 0 bases, leaving 11 bases between the germline ends. The germline CDR1 and CDR2 sequences are SGDLS and YYNGEE. The CDR3 reads CASSSRQDSGNTIYF. CDR3 nucleotides: TGTGCCAGCAGCTCCCGACAGGACTCTGGAAACACCATATATTTT.

The rearrangement joins TRBV6-1 to TRBJ1-2; weak D call: TRBD1 (6 bases). Per the germline V gene, CDR1 is MNHNS and CDR2 is SASEGT. The CDR3 totals 13 residues. V lost 6 bases, J lost 2 bases, and 10 bases lay in between. The CDR3 nucleotides are TGTGCCAGCAGCGCTACAGGGAACTATGGCTACACCTTC. Its protein product is CASSATGNYGYTF.

This clone has a handful of counts. The chain is built from TRBV25-1 and TRBJ2-7; maybe TRBD2 (5 bases). Germline V gene sequence: CDR1 MGHDK, CDR2 SYGVNS. The CDR3 has 15 residues. V was trimmed by 4 bases and J by 5 bases, leaving 18 bases between them. The CDR3 is CASSGLDGMPHEQYF. CDR3 DNA sequence: TGTGCCAGCAGTGGACTCGACGGGATGCCCCACGAGCAGTACTTC.

This chain links TRBV18 with TRBJ2-7, with 8 positions matching TRBD1. Trimming removed 5 bases from V and 3 bases from J; junction bases left unmatched: 6. This CDR3 contains 14 residues. Germline CDR1 KGHSH, CDR2 LQKENI. Here the CDR3 reads CASSTGTGNYEQYF. CDR3 bases: TGTGCCAGCTCAACCGGGACAGGCAACTACGAGCAGTACTTC. Full variable domain (rest looked up from reference TRBV18 and TRBJ2-7): NAGVMQNPRHLVRRRGQEARLRCSPMKGHSHVYWYRQLPEEGLKFMVYLQKENIIDESGMPKERFSAEFPKEGPSILRIQQVVRGDSAAYFCASSTGTGNYEQYFGPGTRLTVT.

The gene calls are TRBV30 and TRBJ1-5; perhaps TRBD1 as D (5 bases). Trimming cost V 8 bases and J 0 bases, with 17 bases left between them. Per germline, CDR1 GTSNPN and CDR2 SVGIG (reference sequence). This CDR3 contains 15 residues. Here the CDR3 reads CAPPLQGSSNQPQHF. DNA for the CDR3: TGTGCCCCCCCACTTCAGGGCAGTAGCAATCAGCCCCAGCATTTT.

This chain joins TRBV7-3 and TRBJ2-7, with D possibly TRBD2 on 7 matching bases. In germline, CDR1 is SGHTA, CDR2 FQGTGA. CDR3 length: 14 residues. V gave up 5 bases and J gave up 3 bases, with 14 bases separating them. The CDR3 sequence: CASSLSGEGYEQYF. Here the CDR3 DNA reads TGTGCCAGCAGCCTGTCAGGGGAGGGCTACGAGCAGTACTTC.

The sample holds a few counts of this clone. The chain uses TRBV7-3 and TRBJ2-3; 7 positions match TRBD2. V shed 3 bases, J shed 2 bases, and the junction held 20 bases outside the gene matches. CDR3 length equals 20 residues. Germline loops: CDR1 SGHTA, CDR2 FQGTGA. CDR3 region: CASSLLFLAGDPRVTDTQYF. CDR3 nucleotide sequence: TGTGCCAGCAGCTTGCTATTCCTCGCGGGGGACCCCCGCGTCACAGATACGCAGTATTTT.

V usage is TRBV15 and J usage is TRBJ1-5; no firm D call. The germline V gene encodes CDR1 LNHNV and CDR2 YYDKDF (reference sequence). The CDR3 has 13 amino acids. Trimming took 1 base from V and 5 from J, leaving 6 bases between them. CDR3 DNA: TGTGCCACCAGCAGAGCCAGCGATCAGCCCCAGCATTTT. It is translated as CATSRASDQPQHF. The complete variable domain, with remaining parts taken from reference TRBV15 and TRBJ1-5, reads DAMVIQNPRYQVTQFGKPVTLSCSQTLNHNVMYWYQQKSSQAPKLLFHYYDKDFNNEADTPDNFQSRRPNTSFCFLDIRSPGLGDTAMYLCATSRASDQPQHFGDGTRLSIL.

The chain recombines TRBV30 with TRBJ1-3; D uncertain. The germline V gene has CDR1 GTSNPN and CDR2 SVGIG (reference sequence). V was pared by 0 bases and J by 1 base, with 7 bases between. The CDR3 loop spans 14 amino acids. CDR3 region: CAWSVVRSGNTIYF. For the CDR3, the DNA is TGTGCCTGGAGTGTTGTGAGGTCTGGAAACACCATATATTTT.

This rearrangement joins TRBV1 to TRBJ2-2; the table's D call of TRBD2 was not tested on the DNA. TRBV1 is a known pseudogene. The CDR3 spans 13 residues. The CDR3 coding sequence is TGCACCAGCAGCGAAGGGGGGGCCGGGGAGCTGTTTTTT. Its protein product is CTSSEGGAGELFF.

The chain employs TRBV10-1 and TRBJ2-3; 9 nucleotides line up with TRBD1. CDR1 WNHNN and CDR2 SYGVQD come from the germline V gene (reference sequence). The CDR3 has 17 amino acids. Trimming cost V 5 bases and J 3 bases; bases outside gene matches: 12. The CDR3 nucleotides are TGCGCCAGCAGTTTCCACTCTACAGGGGGCGGAACAGATACGCAGTATTTT. Translated: CASSFHSTGGGTDTQYF.

This clone was observed a few times. The V and J genes are TRBV30 and TRBJ1-1; 12 nucleotides match TRBD1. CDR1 and CDR2 from the germline V gene are GTSNPN and SVGIG (reference sequence). Trimming removed 4 bases from V and 2 bases from J; junction bases left unmatched: 5. This CDR3 is 15 amino acids long. CDR3: CAWKGQGARNTEAFF. The CDR3 region has the DNA TGTGCCTGGAAGGGACAGGGGGCTAGAAACACTGAAGCTTTCTTT. Full variable domain (outside the CDR3, taken from reference TRBV30 and TRBJ1-1): SQTIHQWPATLVQPVGSPLSLECTVEGTSNPNLYWYRQAAGRGLQLLFYSVGIGQISSEVPQNLSASRPQDRQFILSSKKLLLSDSGFYLCAWKGQGARNTEAFFGQGTRLTVV.

The rearrangement links TRBV10-2 to TRBJ1-1, with 8 positions matching TRBD1. V lost 6 bases to trimming and J lost 0 bases; unmatched junction nucleotides: 3. The CDR3 length is 14 residues. In germline, CDR1 is WSHSY, CDR2 SAAADI. This chain's CDR3 is CASSAQGVNTEAFF. DNA of the CDR3: TGCGCCAGCAGCGCACAGGGGGTGAACACTGAAGCTTTCTTT.

This clone was seen only a few times. The V call is TRBV15, the J call TRBJ2-7; D perhaps matches TRBD2 (6 bases). The length of the CDR3 is 13 residues. Germline assignment: CDR1 LNHNV and CDR2 YYDKDF (reference sequence). Trimming took 5 bases from V and 4 from J, leaving 12 bases between them. CDR3 nucleotide sequence: TGTGCCACCAGCTCCGGGGCGGGATACGAGCAGTACTTC. Translating it yields CATSSGAGYEQYF.

This clone was seen more than once but under ten times. The V and J genes are TRBV2 and TRBJ1-2; D gene ambiguous. The CDR3 is 13 amino acids. Trimming took 7 bases from V and 5 from J, leaving 14 bases between them. The germline V gene has CDR1 SNHLY and CDR2 FYNNEI. The CDR3 coding sequence is TGTGCCAGCAAGGGAGGATTCGCGTATGGCTACACCTTC. Translating it yields CASKGGFAYGYTF.

This clone was detected only a few times. The genes are TRBV4-1 and TRBJ1-2; D might be TRBD1 (6 bases). Per germline, CDR1 MGHRA and CDR2 YSYEKL. The CDR3 length is 13 residues. V was clipped by 3 bases and J by 4 bases, with 9 bases between them. The CDR3 region is CASSQPRGYGYTF. CDR3 DNA: TGCGCCAGCAGCCAGCCCAGGGGCTATGGCTACACCTTC.

The CDR3 loop is CASSLVGAPNTEAFF. CDR3 sequence (DNA): TGTGCCAGCAGCTTAGTAGGGGCTCCGAACACTGAAGCTTTCTTT. V is TRBV11-2 and J is TRBJ1-1, with a tentative D call TRBD1 (5 bases). The CDR3 spans 15 residues. Trimming pared 1 base from V and 1 base from J, leaving 10 bases between. Germline CDR1 SGHAT, CDR2 FQNNGV.

The CDR3 protein is CASSELTQGVEGQYF. CDR3 nucleotides: TGTGCCAGCAGTGAATTGACGCAGGGGGTAGAAGGGCAGTACTTC. V is TRBV2 and J is TRBJ2-7, with 7 bases that match TRBD1. The junction had 13 bases not matched to a gene; V was cut back by 2 bases and J by 9 bases. The CDR3 has 15 amino acids. CDR1 and CDR2 from the germline V gene are SNHLY and FYNNEI. Using reference TRBV2 and TRBJ2-7 for the parts outside the CDR3, the full variable domain is EPEVTQTPSHQVTQMGQEVILRCVPISNHLYFYWYRQILGQKVEFLVSFYNNEISEKSEIFDDQFSVERPDGSNFTLKIRSTKLEDSAMYFCASSELTQGVEGQYFGPGTRLTVT.

The rearrangement uses TRBV30 and TRBJ1-5; a possible D gene is TRBD1 (5 bases). CDR3 length equals 13 residues. Trimming removed 5 bases at V and 7 bases at J, with 15 bases between. Germline CDR1 GTSNPN, CDR2 SVGIG (reference sequence). The CDR3 here is CAWAQGIQQPQHF. The DNA of the CDR3 is TGTGCCTGGGCGCAGGGAATTCAGCAGCCCCAGCATTTT.

This sequence joins TRBV6-6 and TRBJ2-6; D gene uncertain. Germline V lookup: CDR1 MNHNY, CDR2 SVGAGI (reference sequence). V dropped 8 bases and J dropped 0 bases, with 5 bases sitting between them. The CDR3 is made up of 13 amino acids. As DNA, the CDR3 is TGTGCCAGCGTACTCTCTGGGGCCAACGTCCTGACTTTC. Residues: CASVLSGANVLTF.

CDR3 DNA sequence: TGTGCCAGCAGCTTGAGGTTAGATACGCAGTATTTT. This sequence encodes CASSLRLDTQYF. The rearrangement links TRBV7-9 to TRBJ2-3; D call uncertain. This CDR3 is built from 12 residues. Per germline, CDR1 SEHNR and CDR2 FQNEAQ (reference sequence). Between the trimmed V and J ends, which lost 3 bases and 5 bases, there was a span of 6 bases.

The V and J genes are TRBV18 and TRBJ1-2; 7 bases agree with TRBD1. The CDR3 is made up of 15 amino acids. Germline V gives CDR1 KGHSH, CDR2 LQKENI. Trimming took 2 bases from V and 1 from J; bases not matched to a gene: 4. The CDR3 DNA follows: TGTGCCAGCTCACCAAACCAGGGGGGTAACTATGGCTACACCTTC. Amino acid sequence: CASSPNQGGNYGYTF.

The chain carries TRBV5-4 and TRBJ2-3; TRBD2 agrees at 11 bases. The CDR3 covers 16 residues. CDR1 and CDR2 (germline): SGHNT, YYREEE (reference sequence). J gave up 4 bases and V 4 bases, and 8 bases lay outside the gene matches. The CDR3 sequence is CASSPQTSGAADTQYF. Written as DNA, the CDR3 is TGTGCCAGCAGCCCACAGACTAGCGGGGCGGCAGATACGCAGTATTTT.